The present TCR beta chain was sequenced within a study of immune evolution from preneoplasia to lung adenocarcinoma. General study results and limits: Top clone share appeared to fall from AAH through AIS, MIA, adenocarcinoma. Later-stage lesions seemingly showed higher T cell density and diversity than normal lung.

The CDR3 is made up of 17 amino acids. Germline loops: CDR1 SGHAT, CDR2 FQNNGV. V was cut by 5 bases and J by 4 bases, with 22 bases left in between. Concerning this clone: No antigen is known for it.

The data were produced by immunoSEQ multiplex PCR, yet TCRdb's version contains in-frame clones alone and is incomplete. Here the sample spans fewer than 14,000 clones, approximately 77% being singletons. Each case's diagnosis was confirmed by two pathologists on H&E. Nucleic acids came from premalignant or tumor cells enriched by macro-dissection. This clonotype was sampled from a person aged 70 to 85 with lung adenocarcinoma. The sample taken for sequencing was FFPE minimally invasive lung adenocarcinoma tissue. The V call is TRBV11-2, the J call TRBJ2-3, with a tentative D call TRBD2 (7 bases). The DNA of the CDR3 is TGTGCCAGCAGCCCATTCGACCACCCCGGGGGGCCAGATACGCAGTATTTT. It specifies CASSPFDHPGGPDTQYF.